This TCR beta chain emerged from a study of T cell changes during pregnancy in multiple sclerosis. The protocol was immunoSEQ multiplex PCR, while the TCRdb copy is restricted to in-frame clones and leaves out a portion. The sample consists of about 40,000 clones, about 91% of them appearing once. V lost 3 bases to trimming and J lost 4 bases; unmatched junction nucleotides: 4. Germline values: CDR1 SGHNT, CDR2 YYREEE (reference sequence). The CDR3 totals 15 residues. This TCR derives from a female donor in good health, enrolled as a control in a pregnancy study. The sequences come from CD4+ T cells from peripheral blood mononuclear cells, collected in the third trimester of pregnancy. The rearrangement joins TRBV5-4 to TRBJ2-2; 9 bases align to TRBD1. The CDR3 nucleotides read TGTGCCAGCAGCTCCGGGACAGGGTCCACCGGGGAGCTGTTTTTT. It yields the protein CASSSGTGSTGELFF.